This T cell receptor (beta chain) was found in a study of OX40 agonist ivuxolimab in advanced cancers. Only in-frame clones appear in the TCRdb table, and some are missing; sequencing was by immunoSEQ multiplex PCR. The table has some 70,000 clones, over 75% seen once. Germline CDR1 is KGHSH and CDR2 is LQKENI. This CDR3 region has 18 residues. The ends lost 1 base at V and 1 base at J; junction bases unmatched: 9. The chain is built from TRBV18 and TRBJ2-1, with TRBD1 matching 8 bases. The TCR was taken from an adult with an advanced solid tumor such as melanoma, head and neck, liver or kidney cancer. The specimen was CD4+ or CD8+ T cells sorted from blood, collected in a trial of the OX40 agonist ivuxolimab. The CDR3 nucleotides are TGTGCCAGCTCACCACGTATTCTCGGACAGGGATCCTACAATGAGCAGTTCTTC. Encoded protein: CASSPRILGQGSYNEQFF.